These T cell receptor beta chains were read from a single sample in a study of shared clonotypes between healthy human individuals. Assay: immunoSEQ multiplex PCR; the TCRdb copy retains only in-frame clones and omits some. The sample holds about 340,000 clones, roughly 80% seen once. Material for sequencing was memory CD4+ T cells sorted from blood. The receptors come from a man younger than 40 in good health. Both conserved end residues are part of each CDR3. The D gene is left open where the match is weak. Clone size is shown for a subset of rows, as once, few, many or a class of expanded clone.

V: TRBV6-1
length: 14
D: -
J: TRBJ1-1
size: -
CDR3: CASSELSKGTEAFF
DNA: TGTGCCAGCAGTGAACTTTCCAAAGGCACTGAAGCTTTCTTT

V: TRBV14
length: 16
D: -
J: TRBJ1-2
size: -
CDR3: CASSQVIRAAGYGYTF
DNA: TGTGCCAGCAGCCAAGTCATCAGGGCGGCTGGCTATGGCTACACCTTC

V: TRBV28
length: 12
D: -
J: TRBJ1-5
size: few
CDR3: CASSLWQAAQHF
DNA: TGTGCCAGCAGTTTATGGCAGGCGGCCCAGCATTTT

V: TRBV2
length: 14
D: TRBD2
J: TRBJ2-3
size: -
CDR3: CASLKTSATDTQYF
DNA: TGTGCCAGCTTAAAGACTAGCGCCACAGATACGCAGTATTTT

V: TRBV19
length: 15
D: -
J: TRBJ2-5
size: -
CDR3: CASSPPAGAGETQYF
DNA: TGTGCCAGTAGTCCCCCGGCGGGGGCTGGGGAGACCCAGTACTTC

V: TRBV18
length: 13
D: -
J: TRBJ2-1
size: -
CDR3: CASSPQRNNEQFF
DNA: TGTGCCAGCTCACCCCAGCGAAACAATGAGCAGTTCTTC

V: TRBV4-3
length: 13
D: -
J: TRBJ2-1
size: once
CDR3: CASSLRSEGEQFF
DNA: TGCGCCAGCAGCCTAAGGAGTGAGGGTGAGCAGTTCTTC

V: TRBV11-3
length: 17
D: TRBD2
J: TRBJ2-7
size: -
CDR3: CASSLTPTSGSAYEQYF
DNA: TGTGCCAGCAGCTTAACACCTACTAGCGGGAGCGCATACGAGCAGTACTTC

V: TRBV7-8
length: 11
D: -
J: TRBJ2-5
size: -
CDR3: CASSREETQYF
DNA: TGTGCCAGCAGTAGGGAGGAGACCCAGTACTTC

V: TRBV6-5
length: 15
D: -
J: TRBJ1-5
size: -
CDR3: CASSYSSQGLGPQHF
DNA: TGTGCCAGCAGTTACTCTTCGCAGGGGCTGGGGCCCCAGCATTTT

V: TRBV11-1
length: 13
D: TRBD1
J: TRBJ1-1
size: -
CDR3: CATTSGGRTEAFF
DNA: TGTGCCACCACATCAGGGGGCCGAACTGAAGCTTTCTTT

V: TRBV9
length: 15
D: -
J: TRBJ2-1
size: -
CDR3: CASSVVGSQGNEQFF
DNA: TGTGCCAGCAGCGTAGTCGGATCGCAGGGCAATGAGCAGTTCTTC

V: TRBV5-6
length: 15
D: TRBD1
J: TRBJ2-7
size: -
CDR3: CASSLAGQGEYEQYF
DNA: TGTGCCAGCAGCTTGGCAGGACAGGGCGAATACGAGCAGTACTTC

V: TRBV2
length: 17
D: TRBD2
J: TRBJ2-7
size: once
CDR3: CASSPNPGGAGRYEQYF
DNA: TGTGCCAGCAGTCCAAACCCCGGGGGGGCCGGTAGGTACGAGCAGTACTTC

V: TRBV7-9
length: 18
D: TRBD1
J: TRBJ1-5
size: -
CDR3: CASSLGQGTGGINQPQHF
DNA: TGTGCCAGCAGCTTAGGGCAAGGGACAGGGGGTATCAATCAGCCCCAGCATTTT

V: TRBV29-1
length: 13
D: -
J: TRBJ2-5
size: -
CDR3: CSAARGGQETQYF
DNA: TGCAGCGCGGCGCGGGGTGGCCAAGAGACCCAGTACTTC

V: TRBV5-1
length: 16
D: TRBD2
J: TRBJ2-2
size: -
CDR3: CASSPGTSGNTGELFF
DNA: TGCGCCAGCAGCCCCGGGACTAGCGGAAACACCGGGGAGCTGTTTTTT

V: TRBV6-5
length: 14
D: -
J: TRBJ1-2
size: -
CDR3: CASSYVGEGNGYTF
DNA: TGTGCCAGCAGTTACGTGGGGGAAGGGAATGGCTACACCTTC

V: TRBV6-4
length: 14
D: TRBD1
J: TRBJ1-1
size: -
CDR3: CASSAGQGETEAFF
DNA: TGTGCCAGCAGTGCCGGACAGGGGGAGACTGAAGCTTTCTTT

V: TRBV19
length: 16
D: TRBD2
J: TRBJ2-7
size: -
CDR3: CASSPWTSGAPYEQYF
DNA: TGTGCCAGTAGTCCTTGGACTAGCGGGGCCCCCTACGAGCAGTACTTC

V: TRBV7-8
length: 15
D: -
J: TRBJ2-5
size: -
CDR3: CASTALGERVETQYF
DNA: TGTGCCAGCACCGCATTAGGGGAAAGGGTAGAGACCCAGTACTTC

V: TRBV10-1
length: 15
D: TRBD2
J: TRBJ2-3
size: -
CDR3: CASSRGAGGTDTQYF
DNA: TGCGCCAGCAGCAGGGGAGCGGGAGGCACAGATACGCAGTATTTT

V: TRBV28
length: 12
D: -
J: TRBJ1-2
size: once
CDR3: CASSLTVYGYTF
DNA: TGTGCCAGCAGCTTGACGGTCTATGGCTACACCTTC

V: TRBV4-1
length: 11
D: -
J: TRBJ2-1
size: -
CDR3: CASSQRNEQFF
DNA: TGCGCCAGCAGCCAAAGGAATGAGCAGTTCTTC

V: TRBV7-9
length: 13
D: -
J: TRBJ1-5
size: -
CDR3: CASSPRRGQPQHF
DNA: TGTGCCAGCAGCCCCCGTCGCGGGCAGCCCCAGCATTTT

V: TRBV5-1
length: 16
D: TRBD1
J: TRBJ2-2
size: -
CDR3: CASSAGTGPNTGELFF
DNA: TGCGCCAGCAGCGCCGGGACAGGCCCCAACACCGGGGAGCTGTTTTTT